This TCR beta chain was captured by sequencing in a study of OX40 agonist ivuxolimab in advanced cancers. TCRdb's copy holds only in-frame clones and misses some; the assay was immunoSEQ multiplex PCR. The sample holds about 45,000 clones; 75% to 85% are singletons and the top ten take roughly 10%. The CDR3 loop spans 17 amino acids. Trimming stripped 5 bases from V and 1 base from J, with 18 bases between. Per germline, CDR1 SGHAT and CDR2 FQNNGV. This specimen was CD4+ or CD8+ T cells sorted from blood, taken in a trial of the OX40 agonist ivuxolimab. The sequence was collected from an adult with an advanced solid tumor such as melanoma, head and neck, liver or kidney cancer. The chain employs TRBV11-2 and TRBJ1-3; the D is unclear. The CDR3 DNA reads TGTGCCAGCAGCCCACGTCGGGAGAGGCTTTCTGGAAACACCATATATTTT. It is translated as CASSPRRERLSGNTIYF.